This T cell receptor beta chain was recorded in a study of memory CD4+ T cells and cytomegalovirus serostatus. The method was immunoSEQ multiplex PCR; TCRdb's version includes in-frame clones alone and lacks a portion of them. The sample records about 57,000 clones, approximately 79% being singletons. The sort gate was single viable CD3+CD4+CD8-CD45RO+ cells for memory CD4+ T cells. This receptor was identified in an adult in good health and CMV-seronegative. Sequenced sample: memory CD4+ T cells from blood.

The CDR3 region has the DNA TGTGCCAGCAGCCTTTCCGGGACAGGGGGAATTTCACCCCTCCACTTT. It translates to CASSLSGTGGISPLHF. The gene calls are TRBV5-8 and TRBJ1-6; the match to TRBD1 covers 11 bases. CDR1 SGHTS and CDR2 YDEGEE come from the germline V gene. This CDR3 region has 16 residues. V lost 4 bases, J lost 9 bases, and 9 bases stayed unmatched. The variable domain in full, completed from reference TRBV5-8 and TRBJ1-6, reads EAGVTQSPTHLIKTRGQQATLRCSPISGHTSVYWYQQALGLGLQFLLWYDEGEERNRGNFPPRFSGRQFPNYSSELNVNALELEDSALYLCASSLSGTGGISPLHFGNGTRLTVT.